The T cell receptor beta chain under discussion was sequenced for a study of blood T cell repertoires in COVID-19. Study details: Sources were T cells, B-cell-depleted T cells, or PBMCs; the material itself was cDNA or gDNA.

Enrolled through a virtual design, the participants were between about 18 and 100 years of age and came from about two dozen US areas. The study assigned cohorts using participant-reported clinical history. Clones were read by immunoSEQ multiplex PCR, and TCRdb kept only the in-frame ones, dropping some. The table lists a few hundred thousand clones, around 84% of them singletons, with around 4.1% in the top ten. Trimming cost V 6 bases and J 12 bases, with 15 bases left between them. Germline CDR1 is MDHEN and CDR2 is SYDVKM. This CDR3 spans 12 amino acids. This receptor was identified in a man aged 25-45 years with acute COVID-19. The specimen sequenced was PBMCs or T cells enriched from blood (not recorded which). This chain joins TRBV28 and TRBJ2-1; D possibly corresponds to TRBD2 (6 bases). The DNA of the CDR3 is TGTGCCAGCAGCCGCCCCCCCGGGGGGCAGTTCTTC. This translates into CASSRPPGGQFF. The whole variable domain, remainder taken from reference TRBV28 and TRBJ2-1, is DVKVTQSSRYLVKRTGEKVFLECVQDMDHENMFWYRQDPGLGLRLIYFSYDVKMKEKGDIPEGYSVSREKKERFSLILESASTNQTSMYLCASSRPPGGQFFGPGTRLTVL.